Listed here are 9 T cell receptor beta chains from one sample, sequenced in a study of blood T cells in healthy people across ages (dated by TCRdb to between 2015 and 2017). Library construction relied on 5' RACE. Reads for this sample came from an Illumina HiSeq 2500. A second PCR of about 7 to 12 cycles was run with a J-beta primer mix and a sample-barcoded 5' primer. The public reads were reanalyzed by TCRdb: fastp trimming at Q25, MiXCR alignment, in-frame beta chains only. CDR3 protein sequences are deduplicated, and each keeps its most common genes and DNA. The sample table shows around 1,000,000 distinct CDR3 sequences, and approximately 26% are seen once. The ten largest clones represent less than 0.75% of the sample. This sample was shared with a second study, whose subject was T cells of mothers and their children.

Sequencing was performed on blood. Receptors originate from a girl aged 2 to 10 in good health.

The chain couples TRBV6-1 to TRBJ2-5; 9 bases are shared with TRBD2. CDR3 length equals 19 residues. The trim removed 6 bases at V and 2 bases at J, leaving 19 bases unmatched. The V gene's germline CDR1 is MNHNS and CDR2 SASEGT. The CDR3 protein is CASSRNLGLGLAKQETQYF. The CDR3 DNA reads as TGTGCCAGCAGCCGAAACCTCGGCCTGGGACTAGCAAAACAAGAGACCCAGTACTTC.

This clonotype was observed a few times. The chain combines TRBV24-1 with TRBJ2-3; D may correspond to TRBD1 or TRBD2 (5 bases each). The germline V gene has CDR1 KGHDR and CDR2 SFDVKD. V gave up 3 bases and J gave up 0 bases, with 12 bases separating them. The CDR3 has 16 residues. The CDR3 region is CATSDQGPSSTDTQYF. CDR3 DNA sequence: TGTGCCACCAGTGATCAGGGACCGTCAAGCACAGATACGCAGTATTTT.

The V and J genes are TRBV7-6 and TRBJ2-7; 7 bases match TRBD2. The CDR3 is 15 residues long. CDR1 is SGHVS and CDR2 is FNYEAQ in the germline V gene. Trimming at V came to 5 bases and at J to 0 bases, leaving 7 bases not matched to a gene. The CDR3 bases are TGTGCCAGCAGCGGGGGACTACCCAGCTCCTACGAGCAGTACTTC. This gives the protein CASSGGLPSSYEQYF.

CDR3 loop: CASRGLDSYGYTF. CDR3 nucleotide sequence: TGCGCCAGCAGGGGATTGGACAGCTATGGCTACACCTTC. The rearrangement links TRBV4-1 to TRBJ1-2, with D possibly matching TRBD1 (6 bases). This CDR3 has 13 amino acids. The V end lost 6 bases, the J end lost 4 bases, and 12 bases lay between the germline ends. Germline V lookup: CDR1 MGHRA, CDR2 YSYEKL.

The J gene is TRBJ2-5, the V gene TRBV15; the match to TRBD1 covers 7 bases. This CDR3 contains 15 residues. The V and J ends lost 3 bases and 5 bases, in that order; junction bases with no gene match: 9. CDR1 and CDR2 from the germline V gene are LNHNV and YYDKDF (reference sequence). The chain's CDR3 is CATSSPTGIGETQYF. For the CDR3, the DNA is TGTGCCACCAGCAGCCCGACAGGGATAGGGGAGACCCAGTACTTC.

This chain links TRBV7-2 with TRBJ2-5; the D is unclear. The germline V gene encodes CDR1 SGHTA and CDR2 FQGNSA. V lost 4 bases and J lost 4, with 10 bases in between. The CDR3 loop spans 13 amino acids. CDR3 region: CASSSGLLETQYF. The CDR3 DNA sequence: TGTGCCAGCAGCTCCGGTCTGTTAGAGACCCAGTACTTC.

In its sample, this clonotype was seen a few times. The rearrangement links TRBV20-1 to TRBJ1-1; 7 bases are shared with TRBD1. The ends lost 3 bases at V and 2 bases at J; junction bases unmatched: 12. Germline values: CDR1 DFQATT, CDR2 SNEGSKA (reference sequence). CDR3 length equals 16 residues. The CDR3 nucleotides read TGCAGTGCTAGGGGAAGATTCAGGGGGGGAAACACTGAAGCTTTCTTT. This gives the protein CSARGRFRGGNTEAFF.

This clonotype has more than one count but fewer than ten. V and J are TRBV7-9 and TRBJ2-7, with D perhaps being TRBD1 or TRBD2 (5 bases each). Trimming took 5 bases from V and 3 from J, leaving 17 bases between them. CDR3 length equals 15 residues. Germline V gene data show CDR1 as SEHNR and CDR2 as FQNEAQ (reference sequence). CDR3 loop: CASSDPGTELYEQYF. CDR3 bases: TGTGCCAGCAGCGACCCCGGGACCGAACTCTACGAGCAGTACTTC. Based on the CDR3 plus reference TRBV7-9 and TRBJ2-7, the full variable domain is DTGVSQNPRHKITKRGQNVTFRCDPISEHNRLYWYRQTLGQGPEFLTYFQNEAQLEKSRLLSDRFSAERPKGSFSTLEIQRTEQGDSAMYLCASSDPGTELYEQYFGPGTRLTVT.

This rearrangement joins TRBV29-1 to TRBJ2-5; a weak D match, TRBD2 (6 bases). Looked up from germline, CDR1 is SQVTM and CDR2 is ANQGSEA. Trimming left V 4 bases short and J 1 base short, with 10 bases between. This CDR3 is built from 13 residues. CDR3 amino acids: CSVVEGPQETQYF. CDR3 bases: TGCAGCGTTGTGGAGGGGCCCCAAGAGACCCAGTACTTC.